The sequence of this T cell receptor (beta chain) was determined in a study of T cell repertoires in cytomegalovirus infection. As for the study in general: Matching HLA type and CMV infection were both indicated by public TCR beta signatures.

A remark on this clonotype: Its antigen remains unidentified.

With 2 bases clipped from V and 0 bases from J, the junction kept 5 bases outside the gene matches. The CDR3 runs 15 residues. Germline assignment: CDR1 DFQATT and CDR2 SNEGSKA (reference sequence). Overall study results and limits: HLA-C-restricted TCR beta clonotypes specific for CMV led the ex vivo response. Accumulated public TCR beta family frequency recognized individuals carrying CMV together with the relevant HLA.

TCRdb processed the reads anew with MiXCR; each CDR3 protein has one entry. The repertoire holds around 350,000 distinct CDR3 sequences, with 15% to 20% as singletons. Sequencing was performed on PBMCs. This chain joins TRBV20-1 and TRBJ1-2, with 8 bases fitting TRBD1. The clonotype comes from a human donor in good health (CMV status not recorded). Some clones in this sample may be carry-over from other donors' samples. CDR3 sequence (DNA): TGCAGTGCTAGAAGCGGGACAGGTTCTAACTATGGCTACACCTTC. Residues: CSARSGTGSNYGYTF.